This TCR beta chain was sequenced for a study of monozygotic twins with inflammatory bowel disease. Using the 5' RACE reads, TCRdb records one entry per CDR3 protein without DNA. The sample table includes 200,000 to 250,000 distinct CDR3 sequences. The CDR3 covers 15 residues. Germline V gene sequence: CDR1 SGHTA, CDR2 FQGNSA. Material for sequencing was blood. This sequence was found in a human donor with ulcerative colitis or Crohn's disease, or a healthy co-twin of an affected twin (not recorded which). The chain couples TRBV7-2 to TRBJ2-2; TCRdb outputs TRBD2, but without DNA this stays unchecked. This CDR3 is CASSLRAGGHGELFF. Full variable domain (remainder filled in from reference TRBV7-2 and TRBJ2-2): GAGVSQSPSNKVTEKGKDVELRCDPISGHTALYWYRQSLGQGLEFLIYFQGNSAPDKSGLPSDRFSAERTGGSVSTLTIQRTQQEDSAVYLCASSLRAGGHGELFFGEGSRLTVL.